This is a list of T cell receptor beta chains from one sample in a study of T cell responses to AZD1222 COVID-19 vaccine. Using immunoSEQ multiplex PCR, the repertoire was profiled, and TCRdb retains in-frame clones only, with some absent. Of about 130,000 clones in the sample, about 89% were seen once. The material sequenced was peripheral blood, taken 28 days after the second AZD1222 dose. The origin of the receptors is an adult who received the AZD1222 COVID-19 vaccine. CDR3s include the opening cysteine and the closing phenylalanine or tryptophan. The order of the fields is CDR3 protein, CDR3 DNA, clone size, CDR3 length, J gene, V gene, D gene. A D gene is named only where the DNA matches it firmly. A row's size may be missing; if present it is once, few, many or a size class.

CASSLRSGTPGEQYF,TGCGCCAGCAGCTTGAGGTCAGGGACCCCCGGGGAGCAGTACTTC,-,15,TRBJ2-7,TRBV5-1,-
CASSYSGPPDEQFF,TGTGCCAGCAGTTACTCGGGACCCCCCGATGAGCAGTTCTTC,-,14,TRBJ2-1,TRBV6-2/TRBV6-3,-
CAWSQGVNQPQHF,TGTGCCTGGAGTCAAGGCGTAAATCAGCCCCAGCATTTT,-,13,TRBJ1-5,TRBV30,-
CASGLGRGGSYTF,TGTGCTAGTGGACTTGGGAGAGGGGGCAGTTACACCTTC,-,13,TRBJ1-2,TRBV12-5,TRBD1
CASSGTSGSFETQYF,TGTGCCAGCAGCGGGACTAGCGGGAGTTTTGAGACCCAGTACTTC,-,15,TRBJ2-5,TRBV7-9,TRBD2
CASSYGRENTEAFF,TGTGCCAGCAGTTATGGCAGGGAGAACACTGAAGCTTTCTTT,-,14,TRBJ1-1,TRBV6-5,-
CASSPDIDGEQFF,TGTGCCAGCAGCCCAGATATAGACGGTGAGCAGTTCTTC,-,13,TRBJ2-1,TRBV7-3,-
CASKATGAVNTEAFF,TGTGCCAGTAAGGCGACAGGGGCGGTGAACACTGAAGCTTTCTTT,-,15,TRBJ1-1,TRBV19,TRBD1
CASSLGYEQYF,TGTGCCAGCAGCTTGGGCTACGAGCAGTACTTC,-,11,TRBJ2-7,TRBV5-4,-
CARRGGNTEAFF,TGTGCCCGAAGGGGAGGAAACACTGAAGCTTTCTTT,-,12,TRBJ1-1,TRBV30,-
CASSSGQDYGYTF,TGCGCCAGCAGCAGCGGACAGGACTATGGCTACACCTTC,-,13,TRBJ1-2,TRBV5-1,TRBD1
CASARDAGGYTF,TGTGCCAGCGCCCGGGACGCTGGAGGCTACACCTTC,-,12,TRBJ1-2,TRBV12-3/TRBV12-4,-
CASSALRGTGYGYTF,TGTGCCAGTAGTGCCCTTCGGGGTACGGGCTATGGCTACACCTTC,few,15,TRBJ1-2,TRBV19,-
CASSRDSNEKLFF,TGTGCCAGCAGTAGGGACAGTAATGAAAAACTGTTTTTT,-,13,TRBJ1-4,TRBV6-5,TRBD1
CASSEAGRGTQYF,TGTGCCAGCAGTGAAGCTGGCCGAGGGACCCAGTACTTC,-,13,TRBJ2-5,TRBV6-1,-
CASSVPSAFTDTQYF,TGTGCCAGCAGTGTGCCTAGCGCCTTCACAGATACGCAGTATTTT,-,15,TRBJ2-3,TRBV2,-
CASSTYTGELFF,TGTGCCAGTAGTACTTACACCGGGGAGCTGTTTTTT,-,12,TRBJ2-2,TRBV19,-
CASRRLAGSTGELFF,TGTGCCAGCAGAAGACTAGCGGGGTCAACCGGGGAGCTGTTTTTT,-,15,TRBJ2-2,TRBV27,TRBD2
CASSQGKNYGYTF,TGCGCCAGCAGCCAAGGGAAGAACTATGGCTACACCTTC,-,13,TRBJ1-2,TRBV4-1,-
CASSSHGRGEKLFF,TGTGCCAGCAGTTCCCACGGGAGAGGAGAAAAACTGTTTTTT,-,14,TRBJ1-4,TRBV6-5,-
CASSFKREMSYNEQFF,TGTGCCAGCAGCTTTAAGCGGGAGATGAGTTACAATGAGCAGTTCTTC,-,16,TRBJ2-1,TRBV5-4,TRBD2
CASSAGGRTGNTIYF,TGTGCCAGCAGTGCAGGGGGAAGGACTGGAAACACCATATATTTT,-,15,TRBJ1-3,TRBV28,TRBD1
CASSTRGASVNFYNEQFF,TGTGCCAGCAGTACCCGGGGGGCTAGCGTTAACTTCTACAATGAGCAGTTCTTC,few,18,TRBJ2-1,TRBV27,-
CASSPAGTEAFF,TGTGCCAGCAGCCCCGCGGGGACAGAAGCTTTCTTT,-,12,TRBJ1-1,TRBV7-9,-
CASSASSIQYF,TGTGCCAGCAGCGCCTCGAGCATTCAGTACTTC,-,11,TRBJ2-4,TRBV7-2,-
CASSLRDTEAFF,TGTGCCAGCAGCCTCCGGGACACTGAAGCTTTCTTT,-,12,TRBJ1-1,TRBV6-6,-
CATSLRVDSYNEQFF,TGTGCCACCAGCCTTCGGGTGGACTCCTACAATGAGCAGTTCTTC,-,15,TRBJ2-1,TRBV15,-
CASSLARQGAGTEAFF,TGTGCCAGCAGCTTGGCCCGACAGGGGGCAGGCACTGAAGCTTTCTTT,-,16,TRBJ1-1,TRBV5-4,TRBD1
CASRSDLLGGYTF,TGTGCCAGCAGATCCGACCTGTTGGGTGGCTACACCTTC,-,13,TRBJ1-2,TRBV6-6,-
CASSPAAGRAEAFF,TGTGCCAGCAGCCCCGCAGCGGGTCGGGCTGAAGCTTTCTTT,-,14,TRBJ1-1,TRBV7-8,-
CASTNRETQYF,TGTGCCAGCACTAACCGGGAGACCCAGTACTTC,-,11,TRBJ2-5,TRBV11-2,-
CASRLAGEETQYF,TGCGCCAGCAGACTAGCGGGAGAAGAGACCCAGTACTTC,-,13,TRBJ2-5,TRBV10-2,TRBD2
CASSATGSGANVLTF,TGCGCCAGCAGCGCCACAGGCTCTGGGGCCAACGTCCTGACTTTC,-,15,TRBJ2-6,TRBV5-1,-
CAWRAARLAGGETQYF,TGTGCCTGGAGAGCAGCCCGACTAGCGGGGGGGGAGACCCAGTACTTC,once,16,TRBJ2-5,TRBV30,TRBD2
CASHGPRSLNYGYTF,TGTGCCAGCCACGGGCCCCGGTCTCTCAACTATGGCTACACCTTC,once,15,TRBJ1-2,TRBV2,-
CASSLDGRNTEAFF,TGTGCCAGCAGCTTAGATGGCCGGAACACTGAAGCTTTCTTT,-,14,TRBJ1-1,TRBV11-3,-
CASTYSTAGNTIYF,TGTGCCAGCACCTACAGCACAGCTGGAAACACCATATATTTT,-,14,TRBJ1-3,TRBV7-2,-